These 30 T cell receptor beta chains were all obtained from the same sample, sequenced in a study of regulatory T cells in long-lasting Graves disease. Building of the TCR beta libraries involved iRepertoire HTBI primers and Arm-PCR of CDR3 regions. One entry per CDR3 protein, called by TCRdb with MiXCR from the multiplex PCR reads. Here the sample spans about 420,000 distinct CDR3 sequences, 16% being singletons. Time point described: newly diagnosed GD, antithyroid drugs for less than 3 months. RNA extracted from PBMCs served as the sequencing template. These data were also reused for a study on T cells in Graves' hyperthyroidism and ophthalmopathy.

The sample consisted of peripheral blood mononuclear cells (PBMCs), taken at new diagnosis, from a patient treated with antithyroid drugs. These receptors originate from a woman between 18 and 29 years old with Graves disease.

This clonotype was seen many times. The chain links TRBV11-2 to TRBJ2-3; 8 nucleotides match TRBD1. Looked up from germline, CDR1 is SGHAT and CDR2 is FQNNGV. This CDR3 contains 16 residues. V was pared by 8 bases and J by 3 bases, with 13 bases of the junction left unmatched. The CDR3 protein is CASGPGTGVSTDTQYF. CDR3 sequence (DNA): TGTGCCAGCGGACCCGGGACAGGCGTATCTACAGATACGCAGTATTTT.

The sample holds one count of this clonotype. The chain carries TRBV4-3 and TRBJ2-7; D tentatively reads TRBD1 or TRBD2 (5 bases each). Germline CDR1 is LGHNA and CDR2 is YSLEER. Trimming stripped 0 bases from V and 6 bases from J, with 15 bases between. CDR3 size: 15 residues. In nucleotides, the CDR3 is TGCGCCAGCAGCCAAGATCTGGGGGTGACGGGCGAGCAGTACTTC. Amino acids: CASSQDLGVTGEQYF.

This clonotype occurred a few times. The chain combines TRBV7-9 with TRBJ2-7; 12 nucleotides match TRBD1. V shed 6 bases and J 9 bases; nucleotides not matched to a gene: 9. The CDR3 is made up of 14 amino acids. Germline V gene lookup returns CDR1 SEHNR and CDR2 FQNEAQ (reference sequence). As DNA, the CDR3 is TGTGCCAGCAGTTGGGACAGGGGGCCACCCCGGCAGTACTTC. It yields the protein CASSWDRGPPRQYF.

This clonotype has only a few counts. The chain couples TRBV6-1 to TRBJ1-1; no firm D call. Germline CDR1 is MNHNS and CDR2 is SASEGT. Trimming took 8 bases from V and 5 from J, leaving 15 bases between them. CDR3 length: 13 residues. In nucleotides, the CDR3 is TGTGCCAGCGAAAGAAGTAGAGGGACTGAAGCTTTCTTT. This gives the protein CASERSRGTEAFF.

The table lists this clonotype with a few counts. V and J are TRBV19 and TRBJ2-1; a possible D gene is TRBD2 (5 bases). CDR3 length equals 13 residues. The germline V gene has CDR1 LNHDA and CDR2 SQIVND (reference sequence). V dropped 8 bases and J dropped 5 bases, with 13 bases sitting between them. This CDR3 reads CASRQDSNNEQFF. For the CDR3, the DNA is TGTGCCAGTCGTCAGGACTCAAACAATGAGCAGTTCTTC. The full variable domain, its missing parts supplied by reference TRBV19 and TRBJ2-1, is DGGITQSPKYLFRKEGQNVTLSCEQNLNHDAMYWYRQDPGQGLRLIYYSQIVNDFQKGDIAEGYSVSREKKESFPLTVTSAQKNPTAFYLCASRQDSNNEQFFGPGTRLTVL.

This clonotype was found many times. The gene calls are TRBV20-1 and TRBJ2-5; 8 bases match TRBD2. CDR1 is DFQATT, CDR2 SNEGSKA, per germline (reference sequence). The CDR3 covers 13 residues. V gave up 3 bases and J gave up 4 bases; unmatched junction bases: 4. The CDR3 here is CSASRTSRETQYF. The CDR3 DNA follows: TGCAGTGCTAGTAGGACTAGCCGAGAGACCCAGTACTTC.

V usage is TRBV20-1 and J usage is TRBJ2-1; D is unclear. This CDR3 is 16 amino acids long. Germline V CDR1 and CDR2: DFQATT, SNEGSKA (reference sequence). V gave up 0 bases and J gave up 4 bases, with 16 bases separating them. CDR3 in DNA: TGCAGTGCTAGAGATAGAGGAACGCGTGGGTACAATGAGCAGTTCTTC. Protein: CSARDRGTRGYNEQFF.

V and J are TRBV28 and TRBJ2-2; 10 bases are a match to TRBD2. This CDR3 is built from 16 residues. CDR1 and CDR2 (germline): MDHEN, SYDVKM. The V and J ends lost 7 bases and 4 bases, in that order; junction bases with no gene match: 9. The CDR3 DNA is TGTGCCAGCACCCGAGCGGGAGGGCATAGCACCGGGGAGCTGTTTTTT. This codes for CASTRAGGHSTGELFF.

Regarding this clonotype: This may be a read error: a much more frequent sequence differs by one nucleotide. The V gene is TRBV20-1, the J gene TRBJ2-6, with D hard to call. Trimming took 4 bases from V and 0 from J, leaving 7 bases between them. This CDR3 has 14 residues. From germline, CDR1 is DFQATT and CDR2 SNEGSKA (reference sequence). The CDR3 DNA reads TGCAGTGCTATCAGTGGCTCTGGGGCCAACGTCCTGACTTTC. Amino acid sequence: CSAISGSGANVLTF.

V and J are TRBV7-9 and TRBJ2-2; the D is unclear. Germline CDR1 SEHNR, CDR2 FQNEAQ (reference sequence). The CDR3 consists of 14 residues. The germline V and J ends were trimmed by 0 bases and 1 base, with 3 bases remaining between them. CDR3 coding DNA: TGTGCCAGCAGCTTAGCTCAGAACACCGGGGAGCTGTTTTTT. Translation: CASSLAQNTGELFF.

This clonotype appeared a few times. The rearrangement uses TRBV5-8 and TRBJ2-1, with 7 nucleotides matching TRBD1. J was trimmed by 0 bases and V by 4 bases; bases with no gene match: 4. This CDR3 contains 15 residues. CDR1 and CDR2 (germline): SGHTS, YDEGEE. CDR3 sequence (DNA): TGTGCCAGCAGCACCGGACAGGCCTCCTACAATGAGCAGTTCTTC. It specifies CASSTGQASYNEQFF. Variable domain in full (rest from reference TRBV5-8 and TRBJ2-1): EAGVTQSPTHLIKTRGQQATLRCSPISGHTSVYWYQQALGLGLQFLLWYDEGEERNRGNFPPRFSGRQFPNYSSELNVNALELEDSALYLCASSTGQASYNEQFFGPGTRLTVL.

This clonotype was observed many times. The chain uses TRBV18 and TRBJ2-7; 7 nucleotides match TRBD1. There are 13 residues in the CDR3. CDR1 is KGHSH, CDR2 LQKENI, per germline. V lost 4 bases and J lost 2; bases outside the gene matches: 2. CDR3 sequence (DNA): TGTGCCAGCTCACAAGGGACAGCCTACGAGCAGTACTTC. It is translated as CASSQGTAYEQYF.

The chain has TRBV9 and TRBJ2-4, with D tentatively TRBD2 (7 bases). Per the germline V gene, CDR1 is SGDLS and CDR2 is YYNGEE. Trimming took off 0 bases at V and 7 bases at J, with 14 bases between the two ends. This CDR3 region has 15 residues. CDR3 residues: CASSVDERGGNIQYF. CDR3 DNA: TGTGCCAGCAGCGTAGATGAGAGGGGGGGGAACATTCAGTACTTC.

This clonotype came up many times. V gene TRBV7-9 combines with J gene TRBJ2-7, with TRBD1 identical over 8 bases. V shed 5 bases and J 2 bases; nucleotides not matched to a gene: 5. Germline CDR1 reads SEHNR; CDR2 reads FQNEAQ (reference sequence). There are 14 residues in the CDR3. This chain's CDR3 is CASSKGTGPYEQYF. In nucleotides, the CDR3 is TGTGCCAGCAGCAAAGGGACAGGTCCCTACGAGCAGTACTTC. Using reference TRBV7-9 and TRBJ2-7 for the parts outside the CDR3, the full variable domain is DTGVSQNPRHKITKRGQNVTFRCDPISEHNRLYWYRQTLGQGPEFLTYFQNEAQLEKSRLLSDRFSAERPKGSFSTLEIQRTEQGDSAMYLCASSKGTGPYEQYFGPGTRLTVT.

The chain joins TRBV11-1 to TRBJ2-5; D might be TRBD1 or TRBD2, each matching 5 bases. Looked up from germline, CDR1 is SGHAT and CDR2 is FQDESV (reference sequence). CDR3 size: 16 residues. Trimming left V 4 bases short and J 1 base short, with 16 bases between. In nucleotides, the CDR3 is TGTGCCAGCAGCTCCCCTCCGGGGCAGATCCAAGAGACCCAGTACTTC. It specifies CASSSPPGQIQETQYF.

This clonotype was counted between two and nine times. This probably arose from a read error, given a far larger clone one base away. V gene TRBV13 combines with J gene TRBJ2-7; 10 bases match TRBD2. The germline V gene encodes CDR1 PRHDT and CDR2 FYEKMQ (reference sequence). The CDR3 is 16 amino acids. Trimming at V came to 7 bases and at J to 7 bases, leaving 16 bases not matched to a gene. CDR3 coding DNA: TGTGCCAGCACCGACCAAGCGGGAGGGCCCTACAATGAGCAGTACTTC. Translating it yields CASTDQAGGPYNEQYF.

This clonotype was seen at least ten times. This sequence joins TRBV20-1 and TRBJ2-3; 11 bases agree with TRBD2. CDR3 length: 18 amino acids. Trimming at V came to 4 bases and at J to 1 base, leaving 13 bases not matched to a gene. Germline CDR1 reads DFQATT; CDR2 reads SNEGSKA (reference sequence). The chain's CDR3 is CSATFGTSGGRGTDTQYF. CDR3 bases: TGCAGTGCTACCTTTGGGACTAGCGGTGGGCGGGGCACAGATACGCAGTATTTT.

Details on this clonotype: A read error may produce the germline difference seen at one junction end. The chain couples TRBV6-2 or TRBV6-3 to TRBJ2-1; 7 bases fit TRBD2. Germline CDR1 MNHEY, CDR2 SVGEGT. The CDR3 runs 14 residues. CDR3 in amino acids: CTSSSREGPREQFF. The DNA for the CDR3 is TGTACCAGCAGCTCTAGGGAGGGCCCCCGAGAGCAGTTCTTC.

In its sample, this clonotype was seen many times. The V gene is TRBV6-1, the J gene TRBJ1-1; D unresolved. CDR3 length: 14 residues. Germline assignment: CDR1 MNHNS and CDR2 SASEGT. Trimming shortened V by 5 bases and J by 5 bases, and 15 bases separated the two germline ends. The CDR3 DNA reads as TGTGCCAGCAGTAAAGAGACGGAATTAACTGAAGCTTTCTTT. Translation: CASSKETELTEAFF.

This clonotype was seen repeatedly, ten times or more. The rearrangement uses TRBV11-2 and TRBJ2-7, with D unresolved. Germline V lookup: CDR1 SGHAT, CDR2 FQNNGV. This CDR3 has 13 amino acids. Trimming took off 3 bases at V and 0 bases at J, with 6 bases between the two ends. This CDR3 is CASSFGFSYEQYF. CDR3 DNA: TGTGCCAGCAGCTTTGGGTTCTCCTACGAGCAGTACTTC. The whole variable domain, filled in from reference TRBV11-2 and TRBJ2-7, reads EAGVAQSPRYKIIEKRQSVAFWCNPISGHATLYWYQQILGQGPKLLIQFQNNGVVDDSQLPKDRFSAERLKGVDSTLKIQPAKLEDSAVYLCASSFGFSYEQYFGPGTRLTVT.

The chain carries TRBV19 and TRBJ2-7; 7 bases are shared with TRBD1. From germline, CDR1 is LNHDA and CDR2 SQIVND (reference sequence). The junction had 7 bases not matched to a gene; V was cut back by 0 bases and J by 5 bases. This CDR3 contains 15 residues. In DNA, the CDR3 is TGTGCCAGTAGTATAGACATGACAGGGCTGGACGAGCAGTACTTC. It codes for CASSIDMTGLDEQYF.

V is TRBV28 and J is TRBJ1-2; no definite D call. The CDR3 has 15 amino acids. Trimming removed 6 bases at V and 8 bases at J, with 22 bases between. The V gene's germline CDR1 is MDHEN and CDR2 SYDVKM. The CDR3 nucleotides read TGTGCCAGCAGACCCCGTATGGTTCTTCTTAGGGGCTACACCTTC. This sequence encodes CASRPRMVLLRGYTF.

This clonotype appeared many times. The chain combines TRBV27 with TRBJ2-3; D is unresolved. The CDR3 loop spans 10 amino acids. Germline assignment: CDR1 MNHEY and CDR2 SMNVEV (reference sequence). This chain's CDR3 is CAGSTDTQYF. CDR3 bases: TGTGCGGGAAGCACAGATACGCAGTATTTT.

This chain links TRBV4-2 with TRBJ1-2; 7 nucleotides align to TRBD1. The CDR3 has 16 residues. The germline V gene encodes CDR1 LGHNA and CDR2 YNFKEQ. Germline trimming cut 2 bases from V and 3 bases from J; bases unmatched to any gene: 9. CDR3 nucleotides: TGTGCCAGCAGCCAAACCATACAAGGACAGGACTATGGCTACACCTTC. Protein product: CASSQTIQGQDYGYTF.

This clonotype appeared a few times. A junction end diverges from the germline sequence, so it may reflect a read error. This chain joins TRBV4-1 and TRBJ2-5, with 7 bases lining up with TRBD1. The CDR3 length is 15 residues. Germline CDR1 reads MGHRA; CDR2 reads YSYEKL. The CDR3 region is CASSQPDRDQETRYF. CDR3 DNA: TGCGCCAGCAGCCAACCTGACAGGGACCAAGAGACCCGGTACTTC.

The sample holds many counts of this clonotype. The chain is built from TRBV25-1 and TRBJ1-1, with 8 bases identical to TRBD1. J gave up 4 bases and V 3 bases, and 7 bases lay outside the gene matches. Germline CDR1 and CDR2: MGHDK and SYGVNS. The CDR3 has 15 residues. As DNA, the CDR3 is TGTGCCAGCAGTGAGTACAGGGGGTCGGGCACTGAAGCTTTCTTT. The encoded protein is CASSEYRGSGTEAFF.

In its sample, this clonotype was seen many times. V usage is TRBV28 and J usage is TRBJ2-3; TRBD1 matches 10 bases. After removal of 4 bases from V and 7 bases from J, the junction contained 11 bases not matched to a gene. The CDR3 is made up of 16 amino acids. Germline V lookup: CDR1 MDHEN, CDR2 SYDVKM. CDR3 sequence reads: CASSSPGQGGLNTQYF. As DNA, the CDR3 is TGTGCCAGCAGTTCCCCTGGACAGGGGGGGTTAAATACGCAGTATTTT.

This clonotype was seen many times. The gene calls are TRBV15 and TRBJ2-7, with TRBD1 matching 9 bases. The germline gives CDR1 LNHNV, CDR2 YYDKDF (reference sequence). The CDR3 is 18 amino acids. V was pared by 6 bases and J by 0 bases, with 15 bases of the junction left unmatched. The CDR3 loop is CATRAGTGKLAGSYEQYF. CDR3 nucleotides: TGTGCCACCAGAGCCGGGACAGGGAAGTTAGCGGGCTCCTACGAGCAGTACTTC.

This clonotype occurred many times. The V call is TRBV7-2, the J call TRBJ2-3; 12 bases are a match to TRBD2. The CDR3 runs to 19 residues. The V gene end was trimmed by 3 bases and the J gene end by 0 bases; junction bases not matched to a gene: 10. Germline CDR1 and CDR2: SGHTA and FQGNSA. CDR3 sequence (DNA): TGTGCCAGCAGCTTCAGTGGCCTAGCGGGAGGGCCTAGCACAGATACGCAGTATTTT. It encodes CASSFSGLAGGPSTDTQYF.

There are many counts of this clonotype. The J gene is TRBJ2-1, the V gene TRBV5-6; D is undetermined. CDR3 length: 14 amino acids. The V and J ends lost 2 bases and 8 bases respectively, with 14 bases between them. In germline, CDR1 is SGHDT, CDR2 YYEEEE. The CDR3 nucleotides are TGTGCCAGCAGCTTTCGTCAGTTGATGGATGAGCAGTTCTTC. This gives the protein CASSFRQLMDEQFF.